This T cell receptor (beta chain) was observed in a study of CD8+ T cells in alopecia areata. RNA was isolated and reverse transcribed to cDNA, the sequencing template. Generated by immunoSEQ multiplex PCR, the TCRdb table keeps only in-frame clones and is missing some. Of about 130,000 clones listed, 49% are singletons. This clone showed up just a few times. This clonotype originated in a human donor with alopecia areata. Sequences were derived from CD8+ T cells sorted from blood, sampled at week 0.

CDR3 sequence: CASSFSGGPNEQFF. CDR3 sequence (DNA): TGTGCCAGCAGCTTTTCGGGGGGGCCTAATGAGCAGTTCTTC. The chain carries TRBV13 and TRBJ2-1; 8 nucleotides align to TRBD2. Germline V gene sequence: CDR1 PRHDT, CDR2 FYEKMQ (reference sequence). The CDR3 is 14 residues long. J lost 7 bases, V lost 3 bases, and 5 bases had no gene match.